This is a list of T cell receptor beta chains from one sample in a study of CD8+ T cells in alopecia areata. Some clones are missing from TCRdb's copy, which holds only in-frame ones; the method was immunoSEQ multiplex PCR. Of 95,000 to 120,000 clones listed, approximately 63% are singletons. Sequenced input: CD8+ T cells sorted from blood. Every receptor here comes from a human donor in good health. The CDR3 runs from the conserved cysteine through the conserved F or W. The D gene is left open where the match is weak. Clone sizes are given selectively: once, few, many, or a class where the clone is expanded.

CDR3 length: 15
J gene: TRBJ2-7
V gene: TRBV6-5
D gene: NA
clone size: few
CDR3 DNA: TGTGCCAGCAGTTACGCACAGAATGCCCCCTACGAGCAGTACTTC
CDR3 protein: CASSYAQNAPYEQYF

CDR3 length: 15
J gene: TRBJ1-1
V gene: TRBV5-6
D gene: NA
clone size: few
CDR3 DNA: TGTGCCAGCAGCTTGGCCCCGGGTATGGACACTGAAGCTTTCTTT
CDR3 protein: CASSLAPGMDTEAFF

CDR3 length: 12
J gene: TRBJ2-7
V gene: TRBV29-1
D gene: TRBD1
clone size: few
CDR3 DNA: TGCAGCGCCCTTCGACAGGGGAACGAGCAGTACTTC
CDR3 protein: CSALRQGNEQYF

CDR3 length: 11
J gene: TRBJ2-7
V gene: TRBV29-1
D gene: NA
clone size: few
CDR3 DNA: TGCAGCGTTCGGCAGGGTAGGGAGCAGTACTTC
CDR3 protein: CSVRQGREQYF

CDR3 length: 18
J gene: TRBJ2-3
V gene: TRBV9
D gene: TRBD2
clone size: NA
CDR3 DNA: TGTGCCAGCAGCGTGCCGCGTAGCGGGGGGGTGAACACAGATACGCAGTATTTT
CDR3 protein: CASSVPRSGGVNTDTQYF

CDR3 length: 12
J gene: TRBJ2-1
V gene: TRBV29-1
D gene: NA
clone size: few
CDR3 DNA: TGCAGCGGAGACGGGGATTACAATGAGCAGTTCTTC
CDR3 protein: CSGDGDYNEQFF

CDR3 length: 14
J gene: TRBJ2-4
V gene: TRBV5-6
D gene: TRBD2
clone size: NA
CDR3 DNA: TGTGCCAGCAGCTTGGACCCCGGGGGGGGCATTCAGTACTTC
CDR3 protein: CASSLDPGGGIQYF

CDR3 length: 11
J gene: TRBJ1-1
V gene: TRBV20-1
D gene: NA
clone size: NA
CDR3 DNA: TGCAGTGCCAACGCGGAGGTCCGAGCTTTCTTT
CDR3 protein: CSANAEVRAFF

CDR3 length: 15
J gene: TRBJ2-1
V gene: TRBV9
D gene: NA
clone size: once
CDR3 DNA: TGTGCCAGCAGCGTAGAGGATGGGGCCTACAATGAGCAGTTCTTC
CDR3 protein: CASSVEDGAYNEQFF

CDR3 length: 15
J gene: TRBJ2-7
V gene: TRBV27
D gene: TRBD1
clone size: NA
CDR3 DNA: TGTGCCAGCAGTTTAGGGACAGGGTCATCCTACGAGCAGTACTTC
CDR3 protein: CASSLGTGSSYEQYF

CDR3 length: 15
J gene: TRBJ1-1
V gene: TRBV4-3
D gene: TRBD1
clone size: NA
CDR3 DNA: TGCGCCAGCAGCCAATCAGGGGGCAAGTACACTGAAGCTTTCTTT
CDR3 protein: CASSQSGGKYTEAFF

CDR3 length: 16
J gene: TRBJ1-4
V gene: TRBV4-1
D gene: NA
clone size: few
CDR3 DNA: TGCGCCAGCAGCCAGGACGACGGACAACTCAATGAAAAACTGTTTTTT
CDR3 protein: CASSQDDGQLNEKLFF

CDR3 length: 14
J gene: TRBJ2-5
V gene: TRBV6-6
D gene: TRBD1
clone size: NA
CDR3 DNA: TGTGCCAGCAGTCACCTAGGGACAGTAGAGACCCAGTACTTC
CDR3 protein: CASSHLGTVETQYF

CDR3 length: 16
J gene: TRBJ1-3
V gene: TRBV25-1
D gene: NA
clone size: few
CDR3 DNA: TGTGCCAGCAGTGGACCAGGGGATAGGTCTGGAAACACCATATATTTT
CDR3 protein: CASSGPGDRSGNTIYF

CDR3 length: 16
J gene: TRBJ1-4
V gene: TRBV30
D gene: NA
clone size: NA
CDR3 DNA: TGTGCCTGGAGTGTACTGCCCCCCCCGAGGGGTGAAAAACTGTTTTTT
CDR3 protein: CAWSVLPPPRGEKLFF

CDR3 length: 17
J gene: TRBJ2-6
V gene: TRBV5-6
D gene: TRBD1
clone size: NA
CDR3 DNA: TGTGCCAGCAGATACACAGGGGATACGGGTGGGGCCAACGTCCTGACTTTC
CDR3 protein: CASRYTGDTGGANVLTF

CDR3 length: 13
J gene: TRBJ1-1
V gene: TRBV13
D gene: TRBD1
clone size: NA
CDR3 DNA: TGTGCCAGCAGCACTAGGACAGGGACTGAAGCTTTCTTT
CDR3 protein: CASSTRTGTEAFF

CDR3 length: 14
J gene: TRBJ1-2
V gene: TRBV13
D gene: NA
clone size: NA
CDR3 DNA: TGTGCCAGCAGCTTAGGTCTTGGGGTCCCATGCTACACCTTC
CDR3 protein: CASSLGLGVPCYTF

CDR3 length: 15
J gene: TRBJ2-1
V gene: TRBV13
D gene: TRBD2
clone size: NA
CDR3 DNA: TGTGCCAGCAGCCCGGTTGGCGGGGGGACCCATGAGCAGTTCTTC
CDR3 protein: CASSPVGGGTHEQFF

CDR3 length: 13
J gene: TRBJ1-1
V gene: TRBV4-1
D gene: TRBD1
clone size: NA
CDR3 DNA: TGCGCCAGCAGCCAGGTCGACAGGGTAGTTCCTTTCTTT
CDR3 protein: CASSQVDRVVPFF

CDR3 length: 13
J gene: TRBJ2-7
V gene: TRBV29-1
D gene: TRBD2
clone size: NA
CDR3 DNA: TGCAGCGTCACTAGCGGGGGGGCCGGCCGGCAGTACTTC
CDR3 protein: CSVTSGGAGRQYF

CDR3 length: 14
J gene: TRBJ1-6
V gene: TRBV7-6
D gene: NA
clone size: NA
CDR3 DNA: TGTGCCAGCAGCTGGGCCGGGACAAATTCACCCCTCCACTTT
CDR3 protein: CASSWAGTNSPLHF

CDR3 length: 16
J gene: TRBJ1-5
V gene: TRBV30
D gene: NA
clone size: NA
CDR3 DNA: TGTGCCTGGAGTGTTGTGGGGGCAAGCGGGAATCAGCCCCAGCATTTT
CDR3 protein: CAWSVVGASGNQPQHF

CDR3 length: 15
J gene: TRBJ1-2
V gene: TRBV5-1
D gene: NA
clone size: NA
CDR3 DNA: TGCGCCAGCAGCTTAGACCTCAACAGACTCTATGGCTACACCTTC
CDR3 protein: CASSLDLNRLYGYTF

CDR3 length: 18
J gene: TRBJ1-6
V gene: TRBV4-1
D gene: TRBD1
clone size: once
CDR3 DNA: TGCGCCAGCAGCCAAGATTTTGGCCAGGGGGTAATTTCGTCACCCCTCCACTTT
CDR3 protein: CASSQDFGQGVISSPLHF

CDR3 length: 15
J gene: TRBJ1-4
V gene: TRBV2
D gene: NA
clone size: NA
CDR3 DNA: TGTGCCAGCAGTGTTGCGGGAGTCGATAATGAAAAACTGTTTTTT
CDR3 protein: CASSVAGVDNEKLFF

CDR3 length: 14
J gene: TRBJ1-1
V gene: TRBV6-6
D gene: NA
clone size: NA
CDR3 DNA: TGTGCCAGCAGTTTTCAGGGCCGGAACACTGAAGCTTTCTTT
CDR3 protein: CASSFQGRNTEAFF

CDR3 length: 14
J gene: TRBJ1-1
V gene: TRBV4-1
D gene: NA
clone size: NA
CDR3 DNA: TGCGCCAGCAGCCAAGGGGGTGGCGCTACTGAAGCTTTCTTT
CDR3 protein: CASSQGGGATEAFF

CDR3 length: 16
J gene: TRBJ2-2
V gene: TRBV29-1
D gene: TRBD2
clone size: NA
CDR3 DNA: TGCAGCGTGACTAGCGGGGGGCCGATAAGCACCGGGGAGCTGTTTTTT
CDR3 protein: CSVTSGGPISTGELFF

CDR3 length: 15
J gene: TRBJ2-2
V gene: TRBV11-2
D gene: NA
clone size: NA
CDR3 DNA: TGTGCCAGCAGCTTAGTTTCCCCTCCCACCGGGGAGCTGTTTTTT
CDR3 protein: CASSLVSPPTGELFF

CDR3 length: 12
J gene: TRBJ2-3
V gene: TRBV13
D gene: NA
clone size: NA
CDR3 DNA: TGTGCCAGCAGCTTTCGCCCGGATACGCAGTATTTT
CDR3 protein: CASSFRPDTQYF

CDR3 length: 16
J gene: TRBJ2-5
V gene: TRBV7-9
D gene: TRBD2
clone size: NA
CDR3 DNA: TGTGCCAGCAGCTTCGACAAGCGGGGGAGTGGGGAGACCCAGTACTTC
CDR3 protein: CASSFDKRGSGETQYF

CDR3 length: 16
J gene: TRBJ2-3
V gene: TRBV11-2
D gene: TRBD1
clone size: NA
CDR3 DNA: TGTGCCAGCAGCCCCGACAGGGGGTGGTTAACAGATACGCAGTATTTT
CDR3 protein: CASSPDRGWLTDTQYF